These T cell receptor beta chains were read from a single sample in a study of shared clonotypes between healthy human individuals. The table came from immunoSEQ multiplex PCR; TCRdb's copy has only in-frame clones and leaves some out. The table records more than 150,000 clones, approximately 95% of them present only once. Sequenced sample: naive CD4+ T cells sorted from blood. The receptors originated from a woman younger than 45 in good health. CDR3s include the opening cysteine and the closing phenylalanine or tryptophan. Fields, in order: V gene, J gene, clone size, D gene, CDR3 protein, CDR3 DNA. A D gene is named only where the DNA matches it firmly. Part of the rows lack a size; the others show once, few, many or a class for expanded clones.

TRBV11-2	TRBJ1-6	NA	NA	CASSMTGYSPLHF	TGTGCCAGCAGCATGACAGGTTATTCACCCCTCCACTTT
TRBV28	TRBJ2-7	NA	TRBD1	CAGSLQGANYEQYF	TGTGCCGGCAGTTTACAGGGGGCTAACTACGAGCAGTACTTC
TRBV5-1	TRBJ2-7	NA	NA	CASSLDYTIGQYF	TGCGCCAGCAGCTTGGATTACACCATTGGGCAGTACTTC
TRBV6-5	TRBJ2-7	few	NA	CASTANYEQYF	TGTGCCAGCACCGCAAACTACGAGCAGTACTTC
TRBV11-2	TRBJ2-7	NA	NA	CASRPGPFYEQYF	TGTGCCAGCAGGCCGGGACCGTTCTACGAGCAGTACTTC
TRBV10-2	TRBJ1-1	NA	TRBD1	CATSGQGLGGGLEAFF	TGCGCCACTTCGGGACAGGGATTGGGAGGGGGACTAGAAGCTTTCTTT
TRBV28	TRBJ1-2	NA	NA	CASSSKTAHNYGYTF	TGTGCCAGCAGTTCGAAAACAGCCCATAACTATGGCTACACCTTC
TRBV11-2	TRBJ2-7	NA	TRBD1	CASSFDRDRVFEQYF	TGTGCCAGCAGCTTTGACCGGGACAGGGTGTTTGAGCAGTACTTC
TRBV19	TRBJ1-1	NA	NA	CASSTREDTEAFF	TGTGCCAGTAGCACCCGGGAGGACACTGAAGCTTTCTTT
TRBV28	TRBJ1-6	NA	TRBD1	CASAGTAYNSPLHF	TGTGCCAGCGCCGGGACAGCCTATAATTCACCCCTCCACTTT